Listed here are 7 T cell receptor beta chains from one sample, sequenced in a study of blood T cell repertoires in COVID-19. Produced via immunoSEQ multiplex PCR; TCRdb's table is partial and in-frame only. The table shows more than 400,000 clones, with over 75% occurring only once. The source material was peripheral blood. The receptors derive from a human donor in a cohort sampled during active COVID-19.

The V call is TRBV28, the J call TRBJ1-5; D perhaps matches TRBD1 (5 bases). The CDR3 runs to 12 residues. Germline CDR1 MDHEN, CDR2 SYDVKM. Trimming took 10 bases from V and 1 from J, leaving 8 bases between them. CDR3 sequence (DNA): TGTGCCACCCGACAGAGCAATCAGCCCCAGCATTTT. Residues: CATRQSNQPQHF.

Details on this clone: This same CDR3 is encoded by further DNA sequences in the sample. J is TRBJ2-1 and V is TRBV7-3; tentative D call: TRBD2 (6 bases). The CDR3 runs 14 residues. V was pared by 4 bases and J by 4 bases, with 11 bases between. Per germline, CDR1 SGHTA and CDR2 FQGTGA. The CDR3 region has the DNA TGTGCCAGCAGCTCCCCGGGACTTTACAATGAGCAGTTCTTC. This encodes CASSSPGLYNEQFF.

This clone was counted a single time. The rearrangement uses TRBV6-5 and TRBJ2-3, with 9 bases lining up with TRBD1. J gave up 5 bases and V 6 bases, and 0 bases lay outside the gene matches. CDR3 length equals 12 residues. Germline loops: CDR1 MNHEY, CDR2 SVGAGI. CDR3 nucleotides: TGTGCCAGCAGGGGACAGGGAGATACGCAGTATTTT. Translation gives CASRGQGDTQYF.

The chain carries TRBV5-1 and TRBJ1-2; tentatively, D is TRBD1 (5 bases). Germline V gene sequence: CDR1 SGHRS, CDR2 YFSETQ. The CDR3 loop spans 15 amino acids. Between the trimmed V and J ends, which lost 0 bases and 4 bases, there was a span of 13 bases. The CDR3 nucleotides read TGCGCCAGCAGCTTGGCAGGGAATTCTGGCTATGGCTACACCTTC. This codes for CASSLAGNSGYGYTF. Complete variable domain (other parts from reference TRBV5-1 and TRBJ1-2): KAGVTQTPRYLIKTRGQQVTLSCSPISGHRSVSWYQQTPGQGLQFLFEYFSETQRNKGNFPGRFSGRQFSNSRSEMNVSTLELGDSALYLCASSLAGNSGYGYTFGSGTRLTVV.

J is TRBJ2-4 and V is TRBV19, with no clear D. Germline CDR1 is LNHDA and CDR2 is SQIVND (reference sequence). V was clipped by 0 bases and J by 3 bases, with 6 bases between them. The CDR3 is 14 amino acids. CDR3 coding DNA: TGTGCCAGTAGTATAGATAGAGACAAAAACATTCAGTACTTC. Amino acid sequence: CASSIDRDKNIQYF.

The gene calls are TRBV27 and TRBJ1-4; TRBD1 matches 9 bases. The CDR3 contains 11 residues. Looked up from germline, CDR1 is MNHEY and CDR2 is SMNVEV (reference sequence). CDR3 in DNA: TGTGGGACAGGGGTAAATGAAAAACTGTTTTTT. This gives the protein CGTGVNEKLFF.

This sequence joins TRBV11-2 and TRBJ2-7, with TRBD1 matching 9 bases. Germline V gives CDR1 SGHAT, CDR2 FQNNGV. The CDR3 runs to 16 residues. V was clipped by 0 bases and J by 3 bases; unmatched bases: 6. The CDR3 is CASSLEPWDRDYEQYF. CDR3 nucleotide sequence: TGTGCCAGCAGCTTAGAACCGTGGGACAGGGACTACGAGCAGTACTTC.